This T cell receptor beta chain comes out of a study of blood T cell repertoires in COVID-19. Study information: There were acute and convalescent COVID-19 samples, and they came from the United States, Italy and Spain. Sources were T cells, B-cell-depleted T cells, or PBMCs; the material itself was cDNA or gDNA.

V was cut by 5 bases and J by 1 base, with 17 bases left in between. The CDR3 sequence is 16 residues long. The V gene's germline CDR1 is MDHEN and CDR2 SYDVKM. In the authors' methods: Amplified reference gene primers provided the basis for estimating nucleated cell counts. Libraries were prepared by immunoSEQ multiplex PCR; TCRdb keeps only in-frame clonotypes and omits some of them. The DNA gave D and trimming, while V, J and clone size come from that table. The table includes some 88,000 clones, over 65% detected once. This clone was found a few times. Sequences were obtained from peripheral blood. The sequence derives from a woman between 65 and 79 years old with acute or convalescent COVID-19. The chain joins TRBV28 to TRBJ1-1; tentative D call: TRBD1 (6 bases). The CDR3 loop is CASSPQGNLGNTEAFF. The CDR3 DNA reads TGTGCCAGCAGTCCACAGGGAAACCTGGGGAACACTGAAGCTTTCTTT.